Below are 17 T cell receptor beta chains sequenced from a single sample in a study of blood T cell repertoires in COVID-19. Some clones are missing from TCRdb's copy, which holds only in-frame ones; the method was immunoSEQ multiplex PCR. The repertoire holds roughly 200,000 clones, with approximately 80% as singletons. The sequencing input was peripheral blood. The receptors here all came from a man between 60 and 70 years old with acute or convalescent COVID-19.

The chain combines TRBV30 with TRBJ2-7, with D unclear. The CDR3 has 14 amino acids. Germline V gene sequence: CDR1 GTSNPN, CDR2 SVGIG (reference sequence). V lost 0 bases, J lost 4 bases, and 13 bases lay in between. CDR3 loop: CAWSVLQVRYEQYF. In nucleotides, the CDR3 is TGTGCCTGGAGTGTACTGCAGGTCCGGTACGAGCAGTACTTC.

V and J are TRBV13 and TRBJ2-3, with 10 bases matching TRBD2. This CDR3 comprises 16 residues. Unmatched junction bases numbered 4, after V lost 4 bases and J lost 0 bases. Looked up from germline, CDR1 is PRHDT and CDR2 is FYEKMQ (reference sequence). The CDR3 here is CASSSLAGVSTDTQYF. CDR3 coding DNA: TGTGCCAGCAGCTCTCTAGCGGGGGTTAGCACAGATACGCAGTATTTT. Filled out from reference TRBV13 and TRBJ2-3, the complete variable domain reads AAGVIQSPRHLIKEKRETATLKCYPIPRHDTVYWYQQGPGQDPQFLISFYEKMQSDKGSIPDRFSAQQFSDYHSELNMSSLELGDSALYFCASSSLAGVSTDTQYFGPGTRLTVL.

A single count supports this clone. This sequence joins TRBV4-1 and TRBJ1-6, with 8 bases identical to TRBD1. V trimming: 4 bases; J trimming: 7 bases; junction bases outside the gene matches: 15. The CDR3 consists of 18 residues. CDR1 is MGHRA, CDR2 YSYEKL, per germline. CDR3 sequence reads: CASSPGQGPFPENSPLHF. CDR3 DNA sequence: TGCGCCAGCAGCCCCGGACAGGGTCCATTCCCAGAAAATTCACCCCTCCACTTT.

The chain uses TRBV10-2 and TRBJ1-2, with D maybe TRBD1 (5 bases). Germline loops: CDR1 WSHSY, CDR2 SAAADI. The CDR3 consists of 14 residues. Trimming removed 4 bases at V and 2 bases at J, with 11 bases between. The chain's CDR3 is CASSGGRTNYGYTF. The CDR3 DNA sequence: TGCGCCAGCAGTGGGGGCAGGACCAACTATGGCTACACCTTC.

A few counts support this clone. The chain joins TRBV2 to TRBJ2-1; 7 positions match TRBD1. Losses at the gene ends were 2 bases for V and 13 bases for J; bases not matched to a gene: 8. The CDR3 is made up of 13 amino acids. CDR1 is SNHLY, CDR2 FYNNEI, per germline. In DNA, the CDR3 is TGTGCCAGCAGTGAAATAGGGCAGGGGGTACAGTTCTTC. Residues: CASSEIGQGVQFF.

V gene TRBV2 combines with J gene TRBJ2-1, with TRBD2 as a possible D gene (6 bases). Per germline, CDR1 SNHLY and CDR2 FYNNEI. Trimming left V 3 bases short and J 13 bases short, with 10 bases between. CDR3 size: 11 residues. DNA for the CDR3: TGTGCCAGCAGTGATAGGGACTCCCAGTTCTTC. It specifies CASSDRDSQFF.

The chain joins TRBV7-3 to TRBJ2-2; D is uncertain. Between the trimmed V and J ends, which lost 5 bases and 4 bases, there was a span of 8 bases. CDR1 and CDR2 (germline): SGHTA, FQGTGA. The CDR3 spans 13 residues. The chain's CDR3 is CASSLSVTGELFF. CDR3 DNA: TGTGCCAGCAGCCTTTCGGTCACCGGGGAGCTGTTTTTT.

The chain uses TRBV7-9 and TRBJ2-1; TRBD2 matches at 9 bases. CDR3 size: 15 residues. Unmatched junction bases numbered 7, after V lost 2 bases and J lost 8 bases. CDR1 and CDR2 from the germline V gene are SEHNR and FQNEAQ (reference sequence). The CDR3 loop is CASSLPTGTSYEQFF. Written as DNA, the CDR3 is TGTGCCAGCAGCTTACCCACCGGGACTAGCTATGAGCAGTTCTTC.

V is TRBV12-5 and J is TRBJ2-1, with D possibly TRBD2 on 5 matching bases. The germline V gene encodes CDR1 LGHNT and CDR2 FRNRAP. The V end was cut by 0 bases, the J end by 2 bases, with 8 bases between. The CDR3 extends over 15 amino acids. Written as DNA, the CDR3 is TGTGCTAGTGGTTTGGTACTGACTACCTACAATGAGCAGTTCTTC. Translation gives CASGLVLTTYNEQFF. Full variable domain (missing parts from reference TRBV12-5 and TRBJ2-1): DARVTQTPRHKVTEMGQEVTMRCQPILGHNTVFWYRQTMMQGLELLAYFRNRAPLDDSGMPKDRFSAEMPDATLATLKIQPSEPRDSAVYFCASGLVLTTYNEQFFGPGTRLTVL.

V is TRBV19 and J is TRBJ2-3; 9 nucleotides align to TRBD1. This CDR3 has 17 amino acids. Trimming took 2 bases from V and 4 from J; bases not matched to a gene: 10. Per the germline V gene, CDR1 is LNHDA and CDR2 is SQIVND (reference sequence). The DNA of the CDR3 is TGTGCCAGTAGTATACCCTCCCGGGACAGGGAGGCAGATACGCAGTATTTT. Translating gives CASSIPSRDREADTQYF.

V and J are TRBV6-4 and TRBJ1-2; 8 bases match TRBD1. Per the germline V gene, CDR1 is MRHNA and CDR2 is SNTAGT. The CDR3 length is 15 residues. J was trimmed by 2 bases and V by 0 bases; bases with no gene match: 2. The CDR3 here is CASSDSGQGNYGYTF. DNA for the CDR3: TGTGCCAGCAGTGACTCAGGACAGGGAAACTATGGCTACACCTTC.

The V call is TRBV30, the J call TRBJ2-3; TRBD2 agrees at 10 bases. The V gene end was trimmed by 5 bases and the J gene end by 1 base; junction bases not matched to a gene: 6. The CDR3 has 15 residues. CDR1 is GTSNPN, CDR2 SVGIG, per germline (reference sequence). The CDR3 sequence: CAWDPGLAGTDTQYF. The CDR3 region has the DNA TGTGCCTGGGACCCCGGACTAGCGGGCACAGATACGCAGTATTTT.

The chain combines TRBV6-6 with TRBJ2-3, with D hard to call. Germline CDR1 MNHNY, CDR2 SVGAGI (reference sequence). The ends were cut back, 5 bases at V and 4 bases at J, with 4 bases in the middle. The CDR3 has 11 amino acids. DNA for the CDR3: TGTGCCAGCAGTAGAGCAGATACGCAGTATTTT. This codes for CASSRADTQYF.

V is TRBV9 and J is TRBJ2-7; TRBD2 agrees at 15 bases. The CDR3 loop spans 15 amino acids. CDR1 is SGDLS, CDR2 YYNGEE, per germline. V gave up 4 bases and J gave up 7 bases; unmatched junction bases: 6. The CDR3 region is CASSPGLAGGVEQYF. CDR3 nucleotide sequence: TGTGCCAGCAGCCCAGGACTAGCGGGAGGGGTAGAGCAGTACTTC.

The J gene is TRBJ1-2, the V gene TRBV27; 8 nucleotides agree with TRBD1. The ends lost 5 bases at V and 3 bases at J; junction bases unmatched: 5. The CDR3 spans 14 residues. Germline V gene sequence: CDR1 MNHEY, CDR2 SMNVEV (reference sequence). The CDR3 loop is CASSRSTGDYGYTF. The CDR3 DNA reads as TGTGCCAGCAGTAGATCGACAGGGGACTATGGCTACACCTTC.

This chain connects TRBV5-1 to TRBJ2-3, with 11 nucleotides matching TRBD2. Trimming at V came to 2 bases and at J to 4 bases, leaving 9 bases not matched to a gene. CDR3 length: 17 residues. In germline, CDR1 is SGHRS, CDR2 YFSETQ. The CDR3 reads CASSLGRTSGPPDTQYF. Written as DNA, the CDR3 is TGCGCCAGCAGCTTAGGCCGGACTAGCGGGCCCCCAGATACGCAGTATTTT. Using reference TRBV5-1 and TRBJ2-3 for the parts outside the CDR3, the full variable domain is KAGVTQTPRYLIKTRGQQVTLSCSPISGHRSVSWYQQTPGQGLQFLFEYFSETQRNKGNFPGRFSGRQFSNSRSEMNVSTLELGDSALYLCASSLGRTSGPPDTQYFGPGTRLTVL.

V usage is TRBV24-1 and J usage is TRBJ2-3; TRBD2 matches 14 bases. The CDR3 extends over 16 amino acids. V trimming: 10 bases; J trimming: 3 bases; junction bases outside the gene matches: 8. From germline, CDR1 is KGHDR and CDR2 SFDVKD. CDR3 in amino acids: CATGGLAGGGTDTQYF. The DNA of the CDR3 is TGTGCCACGGGTGGACTAGCGGGAGGAGGGACAGATACGCAGTATTTT.